This is a list of T cell receptor beta chains from one sample in a study of response to subunit inactivated influenza vaccine. MiXCR, applied by TCRdb to the RT-PCR reads, yields one record per CDR3 protein. Of 860,000 or so distinct CDR3 sequences in the sample, 20% to 25% were seen once. This material consisted of PBMCs from blood, taken around 5 days after vaccination. These TCRs come from a man over 45 who received an inactivated influenza vaccine. The CDR3 runs from the conserved cysteine through the conserved F or W. Not every row has a clone size; where given, it reads once, few, many or a size class.

TRBV20-1	TRBJ2-1	.	CSAQQGGLYNEQFF
TRBV20-1	.	.	CSASSRGEIQETQFF
TRBV6-6	TRBJ1-5	many	CASSRVGQPQHF
TRBV11-2	TRBJ2-4	.	CASSLSGRVFGNIQYF
TRBV30	TRBJ1-2	.	CAWRTGGNGYTF
TRBV18	TRBJ2-7	many	CASSPPVTYEQYF
TRBV6-5	TRBJ2-1	.	CASSSSPLAGIHEQFF
TRBV19	TRBJ2-7	.	CASSISGIPSYEQYF
TRBV28	TRBJ2-7	few	CASSLGDRGHEQYF
TRBV6-5	TRBJ1-2	few	CASSYSLQGSYGYTF
TRBV27	TRBJ2-3	.	CASSLHRLDTQYF
TRBV30	TRBJ2-3	.	CAWGPTRTSGSADTQYF
TRBV2	TRBJ1-1	.	CASRPRQGNEAFF
TRBV20-1	TRBJ1-2	.	CSASDRGHGYTF
TRBV20-1	TRBJ1-1	.	CSAPRYGGGTEAFF
TRBV28	TRBJ1-4	few	CASIRQGGATNEKLFF
TRBV6-4	TRBJ2-3	.	CASSVDRGDTQYF
TRBV27	TRBJ2-5	.	CASSLEGSLSGGRAF
TRBV7-6	TRBJ2-1	few	CASSPRGLAGGRNEQFF
TRBV29-1	TRBJ2-3	.	CSVADRGPDTQYF
TRBV6-1	TRBJ2-7	.	CASSEGGQTWFEQYF
TRBV20-1	TRBJ2-6	.	CSARRTDMSGANVLTF
TRBV18	TRBJ2-4	few	CASSPTRLAGGNIQYF
TRBV20-1	TRBJ1-5	few	CSAGGTGIYQPQHF
TRBV11-1	TRBJ2-7	few	CASSPIGGLAATSYEQYF
TRBV7-9	TRBJ1-6	.	CASAQGNKNNSPLHF
TRBV5-5	TRBJ2-7	.	CASSRRQVTSYEQYF
TRBV6-2/TRBV6-3	TRBJ2-3	.	CASSYPRTGGTDTQYF
TRBV20-1	TRBJ2-7	.	CSAKTGNEQYF
TRBV20-1	TRBJ1-2	.	CSATVTGGGYTF
TRBV7-2	TRBJ2-7	.	CASSSWTSGGPEGEQYF
TRBV29-1	TRBJ2-7	.	CSVDALGEQYF
TRBV7-9	TRBJ2-1	.	CASSLGVAPPLNEQFF
TRBV29-1	TRBJ2-7	.	CSVEDEGYEQYF
TRBV4-3	TRBJ2-3	few	CASSQGQSGFVDTQYF
TRBV3-1	TRBJ2-7	.	CASSSTEGAGQYF
TRBV20-1	TRBJ1-4	few	CSADRGAAGDGEKLFF
TRBV7-9	TRBJ2-1	few	CASSFPAQLRYNEQFF
TRBV7-2	TRBJ2-7	few	CASSPPDYLSEQYF
TRBV11-3	TRBJ2-2	.	CASRRGGTVDAGELFF
TRBV11-2	TRBJ2-7	.	CASSPLGGINRFEQYF
TRBV20-1	TRBJ2-5	few	CRAGSAPNEETQYF
TRBV27	TRBJ1-6	.	CTSSLGGSPLHF
TRBV5-1	TRBJ2-3	few	CASHTGGPTDTQYF
TRBV7-2	TRBJ2-4	few	CASSLGGSDIQYF
TRBV6-1	TRBJ2-7	.	CASNKETSSYEQYF
TRBV6-2/TRBV6-3	TRBJ2-5	.	CASSKLAGGNQETQYF
TRBV25-1	TRBJ2-4	.	CASSESSGTQYF
TRBV30	TRBJ2-7	.	CAWSGLYEQYF
TRBV27	TRBJ2-7	many	CASSLSQGYEQYF
TRBV20-1	TRBJ1-1	.	CSARVGAGAEAFF
TRBV24-1	TRBJ2-1	.	CATSDFPSTSGGLSEQFF
TRBV5-1	TRBJ2-3	many	CASSLAFRGSDTQYF
TRBV12-3/TRBV12-4	TRBJ2-1	few	CASSSTGHGIYEQFF
TRBV12-3/TRBV12-4	TRBJ2-5	many	CASSSRTVSEETQYF
TRBV29-1	TRBJ2-5	few	CSVEDQGGEETQYF
TRBV6-1	TRBJ2-5	few	CASSSLKGSYQETQYF
TRBV20-1	TRBJ2-2	many	CSARGLQNTGELFF